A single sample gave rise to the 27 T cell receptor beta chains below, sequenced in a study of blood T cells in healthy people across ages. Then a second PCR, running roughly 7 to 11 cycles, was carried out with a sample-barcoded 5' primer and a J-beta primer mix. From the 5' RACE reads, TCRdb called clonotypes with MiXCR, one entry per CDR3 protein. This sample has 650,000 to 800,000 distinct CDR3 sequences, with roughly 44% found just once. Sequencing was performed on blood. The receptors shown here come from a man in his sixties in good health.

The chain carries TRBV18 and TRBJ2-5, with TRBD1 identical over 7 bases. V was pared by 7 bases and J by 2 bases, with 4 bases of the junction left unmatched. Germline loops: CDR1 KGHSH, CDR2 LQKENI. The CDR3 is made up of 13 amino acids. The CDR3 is CASFPGQQETQYF. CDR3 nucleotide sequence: TGTGCCAGCTTCCCGGGACAGCAAGAGACCCAGTACTTC. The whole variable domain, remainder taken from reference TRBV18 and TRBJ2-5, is NAGVMQNPRHLVRRRGQEARLRCSPMKGHSHVYWYRQLPEEGLKFMVYLQKENIIDESGMPKERFSAEFPKEGPSILRIQQVVRGDSAAYFCASFPGQQETQYFGPGTRLLVL.

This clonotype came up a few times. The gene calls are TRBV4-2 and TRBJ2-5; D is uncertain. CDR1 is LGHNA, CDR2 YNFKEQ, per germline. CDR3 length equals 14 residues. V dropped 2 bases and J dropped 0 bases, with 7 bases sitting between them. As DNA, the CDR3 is TGTGCCAGCAGCCAACCCTTCGACCAAGAGACCCAGTACTTC. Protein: CASSQPFDQETQYF.

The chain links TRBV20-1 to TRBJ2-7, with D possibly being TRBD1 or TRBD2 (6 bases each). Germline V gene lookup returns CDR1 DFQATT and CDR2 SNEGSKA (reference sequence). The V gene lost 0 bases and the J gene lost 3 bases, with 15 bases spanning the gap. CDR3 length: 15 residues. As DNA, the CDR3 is TGCAGTGCTAGAGATCCCCGGGGGCTGAACTACGAGCAGTACTTC. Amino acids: CSARDPRGLNYEQYF.

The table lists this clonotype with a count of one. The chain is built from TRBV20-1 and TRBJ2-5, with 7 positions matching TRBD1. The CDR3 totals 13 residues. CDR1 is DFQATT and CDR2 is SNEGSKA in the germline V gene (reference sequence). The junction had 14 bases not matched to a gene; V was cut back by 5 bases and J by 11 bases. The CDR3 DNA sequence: TGCAGTGCTGACGGACAGGCTGGAAATGAGCAGTACTTC. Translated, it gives CSADGQAGNEQYF.

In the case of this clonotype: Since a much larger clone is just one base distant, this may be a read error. CDR3 DNA sequence: TGTGCCAGCAAGTTGTCTGCGGGGGGACCGCGGGGGCAGTACTTC. Translation gives CASKLSAGGPRGQYF. This sequence joins TRBV27 and TRBJ2-5; 8 nucleotides agree with TRBD2. The V and J ends lost 7 bases and 11 bases, in that order; junction bases with no gene match: 18. CDR3 length: 15 residues. Germline CDR1 is MNHEY and CDR2 is SMNVEV (reference sequence).

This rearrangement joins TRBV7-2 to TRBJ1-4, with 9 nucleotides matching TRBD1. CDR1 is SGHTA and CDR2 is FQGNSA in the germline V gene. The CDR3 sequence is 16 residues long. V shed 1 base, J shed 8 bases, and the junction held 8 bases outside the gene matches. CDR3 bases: TGTGCCAGCAGCTTAGAACCGACAGGGGGTGGGGAAAAACTGTTTTTT. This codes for CASSLEPTGGGEKLFF.

As DNA, the CDR3 is TGTGCCAGCAGCAATACAGGGGTGCTCGCAGATGTGCAGTATTTT. This sequence encodes CASSNTGVLADVQYF. The J gene is TRBJ2-3, the V gene TRBV12-3 or TRBV12-4, with TRBD1 matching 7 bases. V lost 6 bases, J lost 11 bases, and 17 bases stayed unmatched. The CDR3 sequence is 15 residues long.

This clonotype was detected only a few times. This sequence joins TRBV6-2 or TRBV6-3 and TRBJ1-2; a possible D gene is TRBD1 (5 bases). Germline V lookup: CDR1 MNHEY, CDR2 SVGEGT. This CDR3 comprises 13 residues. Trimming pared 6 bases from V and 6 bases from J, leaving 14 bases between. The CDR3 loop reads CASRKPGENGYTF. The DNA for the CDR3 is TGTGCCAGCAGGAAACCGGGGGAGAATGGCTACACCTTC.

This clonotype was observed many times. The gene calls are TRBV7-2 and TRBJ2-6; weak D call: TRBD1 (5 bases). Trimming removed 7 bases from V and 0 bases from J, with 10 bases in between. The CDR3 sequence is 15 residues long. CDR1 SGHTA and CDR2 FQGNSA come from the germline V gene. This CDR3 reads CASNPRGSGANVLTF. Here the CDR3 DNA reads TGTGCCAGCAACCCAAGGGGCTCTGGGGCCAACGTCCTGACTTTC.

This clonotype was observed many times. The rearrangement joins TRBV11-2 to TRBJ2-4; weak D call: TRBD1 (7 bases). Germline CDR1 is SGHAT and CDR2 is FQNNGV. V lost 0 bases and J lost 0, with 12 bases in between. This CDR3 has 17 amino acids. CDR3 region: CASSLDGGQIAKNIQYF. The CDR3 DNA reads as TGTGCCAGCAGCTTAGACGGGGGACAGATAGCCAAAAACATTCAGTACTTC.

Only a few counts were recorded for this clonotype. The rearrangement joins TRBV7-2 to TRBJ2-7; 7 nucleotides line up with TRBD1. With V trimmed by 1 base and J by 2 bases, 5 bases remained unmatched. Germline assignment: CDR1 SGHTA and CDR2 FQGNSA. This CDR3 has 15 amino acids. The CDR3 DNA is TGTGCCAGCAGCTTAGGCTGGACAGGTACCTACGAGCAGTACTTC. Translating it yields CASSLGWTGTYEQYF.

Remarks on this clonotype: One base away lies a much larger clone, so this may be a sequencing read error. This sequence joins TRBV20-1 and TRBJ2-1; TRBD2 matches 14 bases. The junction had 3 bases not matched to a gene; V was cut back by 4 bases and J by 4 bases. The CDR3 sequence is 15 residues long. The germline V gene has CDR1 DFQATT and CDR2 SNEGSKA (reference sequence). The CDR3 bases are TGCAGTGCTACAGGACTAGCGGGGGGATACAATGAGCAGTTCTTC. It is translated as CSATGLAGGYNEQFF.

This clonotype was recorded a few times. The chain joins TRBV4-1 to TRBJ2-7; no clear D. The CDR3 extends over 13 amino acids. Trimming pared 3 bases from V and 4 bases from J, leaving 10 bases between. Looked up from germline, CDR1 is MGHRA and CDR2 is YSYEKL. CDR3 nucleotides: TGCGCCAGCAGCCATTATACCGGATACGAGCAGTACTTC. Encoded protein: CASSHYTGYEQYF.

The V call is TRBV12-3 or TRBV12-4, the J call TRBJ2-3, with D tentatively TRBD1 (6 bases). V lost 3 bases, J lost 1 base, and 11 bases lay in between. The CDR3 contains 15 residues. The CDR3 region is CASSFPRGGTDTQYF. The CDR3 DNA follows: TGTGCCAGCAGTTTCCCCAGGGGCGGCACAGATACGCAGTATTTT.

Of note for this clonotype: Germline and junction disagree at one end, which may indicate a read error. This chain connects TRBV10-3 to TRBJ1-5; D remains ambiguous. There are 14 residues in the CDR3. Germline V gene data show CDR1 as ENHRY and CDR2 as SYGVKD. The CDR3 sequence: CDISDGVGNQPQHF. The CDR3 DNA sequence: TGTGACATCAGTGACGGGGTTGGTAATCAGCCCCAGCATTTT.

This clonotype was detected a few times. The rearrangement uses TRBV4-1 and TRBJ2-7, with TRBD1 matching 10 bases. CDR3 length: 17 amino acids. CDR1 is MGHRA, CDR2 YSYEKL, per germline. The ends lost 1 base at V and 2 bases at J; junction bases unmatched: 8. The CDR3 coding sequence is TGCGCCAGCAGCCAAGGGCGGGACAGGGGAGTTCCCTACGAGCAGTACTTC. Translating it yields CASSQGRDRGVPYEQYF.

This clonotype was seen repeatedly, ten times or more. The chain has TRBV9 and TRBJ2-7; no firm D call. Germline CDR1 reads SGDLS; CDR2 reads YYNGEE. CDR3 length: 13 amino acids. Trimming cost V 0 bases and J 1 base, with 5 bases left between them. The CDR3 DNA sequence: TGTGCCAGCAGCGTAGGCGGTTCCTACGAGCAGTACTTC. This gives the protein CASSVGGSYEQYF. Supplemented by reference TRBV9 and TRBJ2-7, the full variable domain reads DSGVTQTPKHLITATGQRVTLRCSPRSGDLSVYWYQQSLDQGLQFLIQYYNGEERAKGNILERFSAQQFPDLHSELNLSSLELGDSALYFCASSVGGSYEQYFGPGTRLTVT.

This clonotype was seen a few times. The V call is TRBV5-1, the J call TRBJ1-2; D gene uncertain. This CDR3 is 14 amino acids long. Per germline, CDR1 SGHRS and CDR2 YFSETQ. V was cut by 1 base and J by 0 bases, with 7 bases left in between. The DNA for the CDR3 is TGCGCCAGCAGCTTGACGGTTACTAACTATGGCTACACCTTC. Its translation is CASSLTVTNYGYTF.

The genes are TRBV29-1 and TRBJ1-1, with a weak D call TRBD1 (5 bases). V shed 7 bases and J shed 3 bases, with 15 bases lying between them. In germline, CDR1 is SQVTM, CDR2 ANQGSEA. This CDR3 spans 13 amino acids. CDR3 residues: CSGGSGGDTEAFF. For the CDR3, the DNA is TGCAGCGGGGGGAGTGGGGGGGACACTGAAGCTTTCTTT.

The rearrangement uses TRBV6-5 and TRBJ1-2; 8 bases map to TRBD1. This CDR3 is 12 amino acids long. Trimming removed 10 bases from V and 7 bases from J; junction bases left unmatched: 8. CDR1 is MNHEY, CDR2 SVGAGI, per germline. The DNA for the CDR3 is TGTGCCACCACGGACAGGGTGGGTGGCTACACCTTC. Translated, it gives CATTDRVGGYTF.

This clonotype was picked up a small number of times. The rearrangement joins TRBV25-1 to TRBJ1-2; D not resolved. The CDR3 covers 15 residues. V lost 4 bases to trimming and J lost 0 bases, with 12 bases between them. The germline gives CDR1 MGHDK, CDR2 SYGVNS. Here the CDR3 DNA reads TGTGCCAGCAGTGCCCCAGGCTCAGCTAACTATGGCTACACCTTC. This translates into CASSAPGSANYGYTF.

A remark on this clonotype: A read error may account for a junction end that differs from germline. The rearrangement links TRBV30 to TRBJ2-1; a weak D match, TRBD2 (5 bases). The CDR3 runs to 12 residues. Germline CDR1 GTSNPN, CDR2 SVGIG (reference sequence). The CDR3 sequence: CAGSTNYNEQFF. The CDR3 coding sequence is TGTGCCGGGAGCACCAACTACAATGAGCAGTTCTTC.

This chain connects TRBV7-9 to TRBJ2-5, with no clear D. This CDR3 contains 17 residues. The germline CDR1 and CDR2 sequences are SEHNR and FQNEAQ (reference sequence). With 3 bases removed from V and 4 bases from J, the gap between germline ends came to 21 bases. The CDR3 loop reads CASSFRPLRGDPETQYF. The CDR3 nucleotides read TGTGCCAGCAGCTTCAGACCCCTCAGAGGTGACCCAGAGACCCAGTACTTC.

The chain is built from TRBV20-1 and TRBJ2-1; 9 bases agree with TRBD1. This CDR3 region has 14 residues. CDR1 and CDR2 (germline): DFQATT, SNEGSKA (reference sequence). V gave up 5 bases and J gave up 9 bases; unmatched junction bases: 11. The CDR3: CSASQGGQGSEQFF. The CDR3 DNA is TGCAGTGCTTCTCAAGGGGGACAGGGAAGTGAGCAGTTCTTC.

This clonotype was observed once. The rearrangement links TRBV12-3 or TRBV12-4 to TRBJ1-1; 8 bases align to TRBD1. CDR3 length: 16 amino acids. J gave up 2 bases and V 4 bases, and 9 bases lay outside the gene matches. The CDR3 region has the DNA TGTGCCAGCAGTTCCCAGACAGGGGTGGAAAACACTGAAGCTTTCTTT. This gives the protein CASSSQTGVENTEAFF.

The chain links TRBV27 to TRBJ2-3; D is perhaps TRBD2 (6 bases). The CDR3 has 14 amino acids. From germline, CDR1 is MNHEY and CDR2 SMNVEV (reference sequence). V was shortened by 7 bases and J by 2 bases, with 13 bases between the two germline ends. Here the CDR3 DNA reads TGTGCCAGCATGGGTACTAGCTTCACAGATACGCAGTATTTT. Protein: CASMGTSFTDTQYF.

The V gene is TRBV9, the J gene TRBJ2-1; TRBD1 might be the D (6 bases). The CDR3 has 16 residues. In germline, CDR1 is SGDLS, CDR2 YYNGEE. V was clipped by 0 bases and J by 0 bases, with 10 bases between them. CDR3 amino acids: CASSVVPDSSYNEQFF. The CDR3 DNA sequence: TGTGCCAGCAGCGTAGTACCGGACAGCTCCTACAATGAGCAGTTCTTC.